Listed below are T cell receptor beta chains from one sample, sequenced in a study of blood T cells in healthy people across ages. From the 5' RACE reads, TCRdb called clonotypes with MiXCR, one entry per CDR3 protein. In the table there are 1.5 million to 2 million distinct CDR3 sequences, 28% of which are singletons. The specimen sequenced was blood. These receptors were collected from a woman in her twenties or thirties in good health. Both conserved end residues are part of each CDR3. D genes are given only for firm matches. Not all rows give a size; the values are once, few, many and, for expanded clones, a class.

abundance: few
j_gene: TRBJ2-2
v_gene: TRBV11-2
d_gene: TRBD2
CDR3nt: TGTGCCAGCAGCATGGCTAGCGGAGGTACCGGGGAGCTGTTTTTT
CDR3aa: CASSMASGGTGELFF

abundance: few
j_gene: TRBJ2-1
v_gene: TRBV7-3
d_gene: .
CDR3nt: TGTGCCAGCAGCCAAAGGGTAACTATCGGGTACAATGAGCAGTTCTTC
CDR3aa: CASSQRVTIGYNEQFF

abundance: few
j_gene: TRBJ1-1
v_gene: TRBV24-1
d_gene: .
CDR3nt: TGTGCCACCAGTGGAAGGTCTTCTGAAGCTTTCTTT
CDR3aa: CATSGRSSEAFF

abundance: few
j_gene: TRBJ2-5
v_gene: TRBV20-1
d_gene: .
CDR3nt: TGCAGTGCTAGTGTAGCTGAAGAGACCCAGTACTTC
CDR3aa: CSASVAEETQYF

abundance: .
j_gene: TRBJ2-3
v_gene: TRBV12-3/TRBV12-4
d_gene: TRBD1
CDR3nt: TGTGCCAGCAGTTTAGTAGGGGGCGCAGCAGATGCGCAGTATTTT
CDR3aa: CASSLVGGAADAQYF

abundance: many
j_gene: TRBJ2-1
v_gene: TRBV7-2
d_gene: .
CDR3nt: TGTGCCAGCAGCCGCCCCCTCAGGGAAAACAATGAGCAGTTCTTC
CDR3aa: CASSRPLRENNEQFF

abundance: .
j_gene: TRBJ2-7
v_gene: TRBV18
d_gene: .
CDR3nt: TGTGCCAGCTCACCTGGCCTTGATAGTCCCTACGAGCAGTACTTC
CDR3aa: CASSPGLDSPYEQYF

abundance: few
j_gene: TRBJ2-3
v_gene: TRBV7-2
d_gene: .
CDR3nt: TGTGCCAGCAGCTCTGATACACTGGCAGATACGCAGTATTTT
CDR3aa: CASSSDTLADTQYF

abundance: .
j_gene: TRBJ2-4
v_gene: TRBV7-2
d_gene: .
CDR3nt: TGTGCCAGCAGCGAACGGGCCACTCTGGGCATTCAGTACTTC
CDR3aa: CASSERATLGIQYF

abundance: .
j_gene: TRBJ2-1
v_gene: TRBV6-6
d_gene: .
CDR3nt: TGTGCCAGCTCTCTAGATACCTCGAGCTCCTACAATGAGCAGTTCTTC
CDR3aa: CASSLDTSSSYNEQFF

abundance: few
j_gene: TRBJ2-1
v_gene: TRBV18
d_gene: TRBD1
CDR3nt: TGTGCCAGCTCACCAATTGAGGGGGCCCACAATGAGCAGTTCTTC
CDR3aa: CASSPIEGAHNEQFF

abundance: few
j_gene: TRBJ1-5
v_gene: TRBV2
d_gene: .
CDR3nt: TGTGCCAGCAGCCACGAGGTTGGGGAGCCCCAGCATTTT
CDR3aa: CASSHEVGEPQHF

abundance: many
j_gene: TRBJ2-5
v_gene: TRBV5-1
d_gene: TRBD2
CDR3nt: TGCGCCAGCCGCCTGGGGGACTACGGTGAGACCCAGTACTTC
CDR3aa: CASRLGDYGETQYF

abundance: .
j_gene: TRBJ2-7
v_gene: TRBV18
d_gene: TRBD2
CDR3nt: TGTGCCAGCTCACCAACGGGACTAGCGGGAGAAAATGAGCAGTACTTC
CDR3aa: CASSPTGLAGENEQYF

abundance: .
j_gene: TRBJ2-1
v_gene: TRBV7-3
d_gene: .
CDR3nt: TGTGTCAGCAGCCAAGGACCCAACAATGAGCAGTTCTTC
CDR3aa: CVSSQGPNNEQFF

abundance: many
j_gene: TRBJ2-5
v_gene: TRBV29-1
d_gene: .
CDR3nt: TGCAGCGTTGATCCCACCCAAGAGACCCAGTACTTC
CDR3aa: CSVDPTQETQYF

abundance: few
j_gene: TRBJ1-2
v_gene: TRBV7-2
d_gene: .
CDR3nt: TGTGCCAGCAGCATACCACGCACCTATGGCTACACCTTC
CDR3aa: CASSIPRTYGYTF

abundance: few
j_gene: TRBJ2-5
v_gene: TRBV20-1
d_gene: .
CDR3nt: TGCAGTGCTAGCGACCCCCGAGAGACCCAGTACTTC
CDR3aa: CSASDPRETQYF

abundance: .
j_gene: TRBJ2-7
v_gene: TRBV11-2
d_gene: .
CDR3nt: TGTGCCAGCAGCTTAGACTTGGTCAGATCACTAGTGAACGAGCAGTACTTC
CDR3aa: CASSLDLVRSLVNEQYF

abundance: .
j_gene: TRBJ2-5
v_gene: TRBV20-1
d_gene: .
CDR3nt: TGCAGTGCCCGGTCTGGCAGCCCGGGGGAGACCCAGTACTTC
CDR3aa: CSARSGSPGETQYF

abundance: .
j_gene: TRBJ2-3
v_gene: TRBV12-3/TRBV12-4
d_gene: TRBD2
CDR3nt: TGTGCCAGCAGCCCACAGACTAGCGGGGTAGATACGCAGTATTTT
CDR3aa: CASSPQTSGVDTQYF

abundance: .
j_gene: TRBJ2-3
v_gene: TRBV6-6
d_gene: TRBD2
CDR3nt: TGTGCCAGCAGTTTGGTAGCGGGAGTAGCTACAGATACGCAGTATTTT
CDR3aa: CASSLVAGVATDTQYF

abundance: few
j_gene: TRBJ2-7
v_gene: TRBV6-4
d_gene: TRBD2
CDR3nt: TGTGCCAGCAGTGACTCGGCTAGCGGGAGGATACTCGAGCAGTACTTC
CDR3aa: CASSDSASGRILEQYF

abundance: many
j_gene: TRBJ2-7
v_gene: TRBV4-3
d_gene: .
CDR3nt: TGCGCCAGCAGCATGAACAGGAGAAACTACGAGCAGTACTTC
CDR3aa: CASSMNRRNYEQYF

abundance: .
j_gene: TRBJ2-6
v_gene: TRBV4-3
d_gene: .
CDR3nt: TGCGCCAGCAGCCAAGAAATGGCGGTCTCTGGGGCCAACGTCCTGACTTTC
CDR3aa: CASSQEMAVSGANVLTF

abundance: few
j_gene: TRBJ2-2
v_gene: TRBV29-1
d_gene: .
CDR3nt: TGCAGCGTGCCCCAGAACACCGGGGAGCTGTTTTTT
CDR3aa: CSVPQNTGELFF

abundance: .
j_gene: TRBJ2-3
v_gene: TRBV20-1
d_gene: .
CDR3nt: TGCAATCCATTTTCAGGGGTCGGTTCAGATACGCAGTATTTT
CDR3aa: CNPFSGVGSDTQYF

abundance: many
j_gene: TRBJ2-7
v_gene: TRBV5-1
d_gene: TRBD1
CDR3nt: TGCGCCAGCAGCTTGCCGGACAGGGGCCAATCCTACGAGCAGTACTTC
CDR3aa: CASSLPDRGQSYEQYF

abundance: few
j_gene: TRBJ2-6
v_gene: TRBV9
d_gene: .
CDR3nt: TGTGCCAGCAGCGTAGGGGAGAGTGGGGCCAACGTCCTGACTTTC
CDR3aa: CASSVGESGANVLTF

abundance: many
j_gene: TRBJ1-2
v_gene: TRBV9
d_gene: .
CDR3nt: TGTGCCAGCAGCAGAGCCGGGACAACGAACTATGGCTACACCTTC
CDR3aa: CASSRAGTTNYGYTF

abundance: .
j_gene: TRBJ2-3
v_gene: TRBV11-2
d_gene: TRBD2
CDR3nt: TGTGCCAGCAGCTTAGCTCTGGGACTAGAAAGCACAGATACGCAGTATTTT
CDR3aa: CASSLALGLESTDTQYF

abundance: few
j_gene: TRBJ2-3
v_gene: TRBV15
d_gene: TRBD2
CDR3nt: TGTGCCACCAGTGAGCGGGGGGGGAGCACAGATACGCAGTATTTT
CDR3aa: CATSERGGSTDTQYF

abundance: few
j_gene: TRBJ2-3
v_gene: TRBV20-1
d_gene: TRBD2
CDR3nt: TGCAGTGCGGCCACAGGACTAGGGAGCACAGATACGCAGTATTTT
CDR3aa: CSAATGLGSTDTQYF

abundance: .
j_gene: TRBJ1-2
v_gene: TRBV28
d_gene: TRBD1
CDR3nt: TGTGCCAGCAAGACCCCGGGACAGGGGAAAGCTAACTATGGCTACACCTTC
CDR3aa: CASKTPGQGKANYGYTF

abundance: .
j_gene: TRBJ2-1
v_gene: TRBV5-1
d_gene: TRBD2
CDR3nt: TGCGCCAGCAGCTTGGGAGGGACTAGCAGGACCTCGAAGCAGTTCTTC
CDR3aa: CASSLGGTSRTSKQFF

abundance: many
j_gene: TRBJ2-7
v_gene: TRBV20-1
d_gene: .
CDR3nt: TGCAGTGCTAGCGGGTTTCAGCTCGAGCAGTACTTC
CDR3aa: CSASGFQLEQYF

abundance: few
j_gene: TRBJ1-5
v_gene: TRBV9
d_gene: .
CDR3nt: TGTGCCAGCAGCGTAGGAGAGGGGGGGACGAATCAGCCCCAGCATTTT
CDR3aa: CASSVGEGGTNQPQHF

abundance: few
j_gene: TRBJ2-7
v_gene: TRBV5-1
d_gene: TRBD1
CDR3nt: TGCGCCAGCAGCGCCGGACAGGAGGCCTACGAGCAGTACTTC
CDR3aa: CASSAGQEAYEQYF

abundance: few
j_gene: TRBJ2-1
v_gene: TRBV7-9
d_gene: TRBD2
CDR3nt: TGTGCCAGCAGCGTTTTAGCGGGATTGGGATACAATGAGCAGTTCTTC
CDR3aa: CASSVLAGLGYNEQFF

abundance: once
j_gene: TRBJ1-1
v_gene: TRBV7-9
d_gene: TRBD1
CDR3nt: TGTGCCAGCAGAAGACAGGGCGGGGGTGAAGCTTTCTTT
CDR3aa: CASRRQGGGEAFF

abundance: .
j_gene: TRBJ2-5
v_gene: TRBV6-6
d_gene: .
CDR3nt: TGTGCCAGCGTCCGGGACGGATCACTAGAGACCCAGTACTTC
CDR3aa: CASVRDGSLETQYF